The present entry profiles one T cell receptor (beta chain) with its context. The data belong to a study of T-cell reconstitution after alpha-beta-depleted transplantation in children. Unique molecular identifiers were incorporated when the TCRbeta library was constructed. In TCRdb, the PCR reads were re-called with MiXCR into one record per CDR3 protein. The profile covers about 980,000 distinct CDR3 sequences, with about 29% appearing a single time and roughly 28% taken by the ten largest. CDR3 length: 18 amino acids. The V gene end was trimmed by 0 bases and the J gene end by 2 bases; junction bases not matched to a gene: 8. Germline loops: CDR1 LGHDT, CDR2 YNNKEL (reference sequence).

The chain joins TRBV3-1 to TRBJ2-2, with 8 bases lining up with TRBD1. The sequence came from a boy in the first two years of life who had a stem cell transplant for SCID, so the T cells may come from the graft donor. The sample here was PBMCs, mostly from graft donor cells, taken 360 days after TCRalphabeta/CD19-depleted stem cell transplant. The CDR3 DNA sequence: TGTGCCAGCAGCCAAGAAGGGCAGGGGGCGAAAAACACCGGGGAGCTGTTTTTT. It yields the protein CASSQEGQGAKNTGELFF.